The 24 T cell receptor beta chains presented below share a single source sample, sequenced in a study of shared clonotypes between healthy human individuals. Method: immunoSEQ multiplex PCR; TCRdb's copy keeps in-frame clones and lacks some. The profile shows around 2.1 million clones, approximately 94% of them singletons. Source material: naive CD4+ T cells sorted from blood. The subset denotes: CD45RA+ positively selected. These receptors came from a man younger than 35 in good health.

A single count supports this clone. As DNA, the CDR3 is TGTGCCAGCGTGGGAGACAGTAGCAATCAGCCCCAGCATTTT. This gives the protein CASVGDSSNQPQHF. The chain combines TRBV2 with TRBJ1-5, with D possibly matching TRBD1 (5 bases). This CDR3 region has 14 residues. Germline values: CDR1 SNHLY, CDR2 FYNNEI. V dropped 8 bases and J dropped 0 bases, with 11 bases sitting between them.

The chain couples TRBV29-1 to TRBJ1-2, with D perhaps TRBD1 (6 bases). The CDR3 consists of 13 residues. Germline V gene lookup returns CDR1 SQVTM and CDR2 ANQGSEA. The V end was cut by 7 bases, the J end by 4 bases, with 16 bases between. The CDR3 loop is CSASKGDGYGYTF. CDR3 sequence (DNA): TGCAGCGCCTCAAAGGGGGATGGCTATGGCTACACCTTC.

V is TRBV12-2 and J is TRBJ1-2; the tabulated D call, TRBD1, remains unverified against the DNA. TRBV12-2 represents a pseudogene. The CDR3 is 16 residues long. Written as DNA, the CDR3 is TGTGCAAGTCGCTCAAGAGACAGGGGGCGAAACTATGGCTACACCTTC. It is translated as CASRSRDRGRNYGYTF.

The chain carries TRBV30 and TRBJ2-7; 11 positions match TRBD2. Germline CDR1 GTSNPN, CDR2 SVGIG (reference sequence). CDR3 length: 15 amino acids. V shed 4 bases, J shed 3 bases, and the junction held 8 bases outside the gene matches. The CDR3 here is CAWNMGLAVSYEQYF. CDR3 nucleotides: TGTGCCTGGAATATGGGACTAGCGGTGAGCTACGAGCAGTACTTC.

The chain links TRBV10-3 to TRBJ1-1; D is perhaps TRBD1 (6 bases). V was clipped by 4 bases and J by 5 bases, with 11 bases between them. The germline gives CDR1 ENHRY, CDR2 SYGVKD. This CDR3 is built from 13 residues. Here the CDR3 DNA reads TGTGCCATCAGTGGAGGCAGGGGTACTGAAGCTTTCTTT. Amino acids: CAISGGRGTEAFF.

The J gene is TRBJ2-1, the V gene TRBV5-5, with 8 bases that match TRBD1. CDR3 length equals 15 residues. J gave up 0 bases and V 5 bases, and 4 bases lay outside the gene matches. Germline CDR1 is SGHKS and CDR2 is YYEKEE (reference sequence). Written as DNA, the CDR3 is TGTGCCAGCAGACAAACAGGGGGCTCCTACAATGAGCAGTTCTTC. Protein: CASRQTGGSYNEQFF.

As DNA, the CDR3 is TGTGCCAGCAGTTTAGAGGGACTATACGAGCAGTACTTC. It encodes CASSLEGLYEQYF. The V gene is TRBV28, the J gene TRBJ2-7, with TRBD2 matching 7 bases. Per the germline V gene, CDR1 is MDHEN and CDR2 is SYDVKM. The CDR3 runs 13 residues. J gave up 4 bases and V 2 bases, and 2 bases lay outside the gene matches.

A note on this clone: Different DNA sequences within this sample yield the same CDR3. The rearrangement joins TRBV30 to TRBJ2-7, with no clear D. The ends were cut back, 0 bases at V and 7 bases at J, with 10 bases in the middle. Germline CDR1 reads GTSNPN; CDR2 reads SVGIG (reference sequence). The length of the CDR3 is 12 residues. CDR3 DNA sequence: TGTGCCTGGAGTGTACCCGCCGGGGAGCAGTACTTC. Translated, it gives CAWSVPAGEQYF.

V usage is TRBV7-9 and J usage is TRBJ1-2; D unclear. V lost 3 bases to trimming and J lost 6 bases, with 8 bases between them. The length of the CDR3 is 12 residues. Per germline, CDR1 SEHNR and CDR2 FQNEAQ (reference sequence). The CDR3: CASSFQLDGYTF. The DNA of the CDR3 is TGTGCCAGCAGCTTTCAATTAGATGGCTACACCTTC.

The genes are TRBV27 and TRBJ1-5; 9 bases line up with TRBD1. V was pared by 3 bases and J by 5 bases, with 11 bases of the junction left unmatched. The CDR3 runs 17 residues. Germline V CDR1 and CDR2: MNHEY, SMNVEV (reference sequence). The CDR3 region is CASSFRGTGTLHQPQHF. CDR3 coding DNA: TGTGCCAGCAGTTTCCGGGGGACAGGGACGTTGCATCAGCCCCAGCATTTT.

This clone was seen just once. Within the sample, other DNA sequences also encode this same CDR3. This chain connects TRBV6-5 to TRBJ2-5; D not certain. The germline gives CDR1 MNHEY, CDR2 SVGAGI. This CDR3 is built from 11 residues. The V gene lost 6 bases and the J gene lost 4 bases, with 6 bases spanning the gap. The CDR3 DNA reads TGTGCCAGCAGGACCAGAGAGACCCAGTACTTC. This codes for CASRTRETQYF.

This sequence joins TRBV15 and TRBJ2-1, with D possibly being TRBD1 (5 bases). The CDR3 is 17 residues long. V shed 0 bases and J shed 4 bases, with 16 bases lying between them. Germline values: CDR1 LNHNV, CDR2 YYDKDF (reference sequence). Here the CDR3 reads CATSREVGARTYNEQFF. DNA for the CDR3: TGTGCCACCAGCAGAGAAGTTGGGGCTAGGACATACAATGAGCAGTTCTTC.

This clone was found once. Other DNA sequences in the same sample also yield this CDR3. This chain connects TRBV7-2 to TRBJ2-2; 9 positions match TRBD1. The CDR3 spans 15 residues. Germline V CDR1 and CDR2: SGHTA, FQGNSA. The J segment lost 4 bases and the V segment lost 5 bases, leaving 5 bases of the junction unmatched. CDR3 in amino acids: CASSLRQGGTGELFF. CDR3 sequence (DNA): TGTGCCAGCAGCCTCCGACAGGGGGGCACCGGGGAGCTGTTTTTT.

The CDR3 reads CASSQDRLHFLHF. The CDR3, as DNA: TGCGCCAGCAGCCAAGACCGGTTACACTTCCTCCACTTT. The V and J genes are TRBV4-1 and TRBJ1-6; D gene unclear. Trimming shortened V by 0 bases and J by 15 bases, and 12 bases separated the two germline ends. The germline gives CDR1 MGHRA, CDR2 YSYEKL. This CDR3 is built from 13 residues.

Details on this clone: Different DNA sequences within this sample yield the same CDR3. J is TRBJ2-2 and V is TRBV18; possible D gene TRBD2, 5 bases. Germline CDR1 KGHSH, CDR2 LQKENI. Between the trimmed V and J ends, which lost 6 bases and 2 bases, there was a span of 13 bases. The CDR3 is 15 residues long. The CDR3 loop is CASSPRGGNTGELFF. The CDR3 coding sequence is TGTGCCAGCTCCCCCCGGGGTGGCAACACCGGGGAGCTGTTTTTT.

This chain connects TRBV7-9 to TRBJ2-3; 10 bases match TRBD1. This CDR3 has 15 amino acids. CDR1 and CDR2 from the germline V gene are SEHNR and FQNEAQ (reference sequence). V lost 5 bases and J lost 2; bases outside the gene matches: 4. The CDR3 spells CASSAGQGDTDTQYF. CDR3 nucleotides: TGTGCCAGCAGCGCCGGACAGGGGGACACAGATACGCAGTATTTT.

The rearrangement uses TRBV10-1 and TRBJ1-3; 8 positions match TRBD1. This CDR3 spans 15 amino acids. Germline V CDR1 and CDR2: WNHNN, SYGVQD (reference sequence). Trimming at V came to 4 bases and at J to 2 bases, leaving 4 bases not matched to a gene. For the CDR3, the DNA is TGCGCCAGCAGTGGGGGACAGGCGGCTGGAAACACCATATATTTT. Its protein product is CASSGGQAAGNTIYF.

This sequence joins TRBV6-5 and TRBJ2-5, with D perhaps given as TRBD1 or TRBD2 (5 bases each). The CDR3 contains 15 residues. The germline gives CDR1 MNHEY, CDR2 SVGAGI. V was trimmed by 2 bases and J by 0 bases, leaving 10 bases between them. For the CDR3, the DNA is TGTGCCAGCAGTTACGCCGGGGCGAACCAAGAGACCCAGTACTTC. Encoded protein: CASSYAGANQETQYF.

This sequence joins TRBV6-1 and TRBJ1-3; D is unclear. This CDR3 has 15 amino acids. In germline, CDR1 is MNHNS, CDR2 SASEGT. V lost 7 bases and J 0 bases, leaving 13 bases between the germline ends. CDR3 amino acids: CASTLSWLSGNTIYF. The CDR3 nucleotides read TGTGCCAGCACCCTAAGCTGGCTCTCTGGAAACACCATATATTTT.

The chain links TRBV10-3 to TRBJ1-4, with 8 bases aligning to TRBD1. The CDR3 spans 15 residues. CDR1 and CDR2 from the germline V gene are ENHRY and SYGVKD. Germline trimming cut 2 bases from V and 7 bases from J; bases unmatched to any gene: 6. In DNA form, the CDR3 reads TGTGCCATCAGTGAGCTGGGACAGGCTTCTGAAAAACTGTTTTTT. This encodes CAISELGQASEKLFF.

The V call is TRBV7-2, the J call TRBJ2-3; no firm D call. V dropped 5 bases and J dropped 1 base, with 13 bases sitting between them. CDR3 size: 15 residues. Germline values: CDR1 SGHTA, CDR2 FQGNSA. CDR3 bases: TGTGCCAGCAGCCACGGGTCTGTTGGCACAGATACGCAGTATTTT. It codes for CASSHGSVGTDTQYF.

The chain's CDR3 is CASSLAQGGSYEQYF. CDR3 DNA: TGTGCCAGCAGCTTAGCGCAGGGAGGCTCCTACGAGCAGTACTTC. The chain is built from TRBV11-1 and TRBJ2-7, with D perhaps TRBD2 (6 bases). Trimming removed 0 bases at V and 0 bases at J, with 9 bases between. Germline CDR1 and CDR2: SGHAT and FQDESV (reference sequence). The CDR3 length is 15 residues.

The rearrangement uses TRBV28 and TRBJ1-5; 10 bases line up with TRBD1. The germline V gene has CDR1 MDHEN and CDR2 SYDVKM. The CDR3 is made up of 13 amino acids. The CDR3 is CDRDRGNNQPQHF. The CDR3 bases are TGTGACCGGGACAGGGGCAACAATCAGCCCCAGCATTTT.

This chain links TRBV2 with TRBJ1-3; no firm D call. There are 11 residues in the CDR3. Deletions cut 6 bases from V and 4 bases from J, with 4 bases between. Germline values: CDR1 SNHLY, CDR2 FYNNEI. CDR3 sequence: CASRVGNTIYF. As DNA, the CDR3 is TGTGCCAGCAGAGTGGGAAACACCATATATTTT.